These 13 T cell receptor beta chains originate from one sample sequenced in a study of cytomegalovirus exposure and HLA in healthy donors. Assay used: immunoSEQ multiplex PCR; TCRdb lists only in-frame clones, some missing. The sample has some 140,000 clones, around 80% seen once; the top ten hold 25% to 30%. What was sequenced was PBMCs. The source is a man aged 25 to 45 in good health and CMV-seropositive.

The rearrangement links TRBV6-6 to TRBJ1-2; D gene unclear. The CDR3 is made up of 12 amino acids. V was pared by 2 bases and J by 6 bases, with 7 bases between. Germline loops: CDR1 MNHNY, CDR2 SVGAGI (reference sequence). Written as DNA, the CDR3 is TGTGCCAGCAGTTACGAAGGAGATGGCTACACCTTC. Residues: CASSYEGDGYTF.

The J gene is TRBJ1-3, the V gene TRBV7-8; possibly TRBD1 for D (6 bases). Germline V gene lookup returns CDR1 SGHVS and CDR2 FQNEAQ. V was clipped by 5 bases and J by 0 bases, with 14 bases between them. CDR3 length: 16 amino acids. The CDR3 sequence is CASSPIDRTSGNTIYF. The CDR3 coding sequence is TGTGCCAGCAGCCCCATAGACAGGACCTCTGGAAACACCATATATTTT.

The J gene is TRBJ1-2, the V gene TRBV18; TRBD1 matches 11 bases. CDR1 KGHSH and CDR2 LQKENI come from the germline V gene. This CDR3 is built from 17 residues. V trimming: 3 bases; J trimming: 6 bases; junction bases outside the gene matches: 12. The CDR3 region has the DNA TGTGCCAGCTCACCGTGGCAGGGACAGGGGGGTTCCGATGGCTACACCTTC. Protein: CASSPWQGQGGSDGYTF.

The chain uses TRBV7-2 and TRBJ1-2, with D possibly being TRBD1 (5 bases). Trimming removed 2 bases at V and 5 bases at J, with 15 bases between. The CDR3 is made up of 15 amino acids. Germline CDR1 and CDR2: SGHTA and FQGNSA. The CDR3 is CASSLLSRAEYGYTF. CDR3 in DNA: TGTGCCAGCAGCTTACTATCCAGGGCGGAATATGGCTACACCTTC.

The chain uses TRBV6-1 and TRBJ2-7, with 11 bases lining up with TRBD2. J was trimmed by 1 base and V by 6 bases; bases with no gene match: 2. The CDR3 sequence is 14 residues long. From germline, CDR1 is MNHNS and CDR2 SASEGT. DNA of the CDR3: TGTGCCAGCAGACTAGCGGGGGAGTCCTACGAGCAGTACTTC. The encoded protein is CASRLAGESYEQYF.

This chain links TRBV28 with TRBJ2-7, with D perhaps TRBD2 (6 bases). The CDR3 spans 14 residues. Trimming stripped 5 bases from V and 3 bases from J, with 14 bases between. Per the germline V gene, CDR1 is MDHEN and CDR2 is SYDVKM. The CDR3 loop reads CASSGVTSSYEQYF. CDR3 nucleotide sequence: TGTGCCAGCAGTGGCGTGACTAGTAGCTACGAGCAGTACTTC.

The CDR3 region has the DNA TGTGCCAGCTCATCCACAGGGTCGAACACCGGGGAGCTGTTTTTT. Encoded protein: CASSSTGSNTGELFF. This sequence joins TRBV18 and TRBJ2-2; a weak D match, TRBD1 (6 bases). This CDR3 contains 15 residues. V lost 5 bases to trimming and J lost 0 bases, with 10 bases between them. CDR1 KGHSH and CDR2 LQKENI come from the germline V gene. The full variable domain, in which reference TRBV18 and TRBJ2-2 provide the parts outside the CDR3, is NAGVMQNPRHLVRRRGQEARLRCSPMKGHSHVYWYRQLPEEGLKFMVYLQKENIIDESGMPKERFSAEFPKEGPSILRIQQVVRGDSAAYFCASSSTGSNTGELFFGEGSRLTVL.

The gene calls are TRBV11-1 and TRBJ1-2, with 7 positions matching TRBD1. Germline lookup yields CDR1 SGHAT and CDR2 FQDESV (reference sequence). This CDR3 region has 14 residues. J lost 6 bases, V lost 5 bases, and 9 bases had no gene match. The CDR3 coding sequence is TGTGCCAGCAGCGAAAACAGGGGCAGTGATGGCTACACCTTC. This codes for CASSENRGSDGYTF.

J is TRBJ2-1 and V is TRBV27; 9 nucleotides align to TRBD2. The CDR3 sequence is 15 residues long. Germline lookup yields CDR1 MNHEY and CDR2 SMNVEV (reference sequence). The V and J ends lost 6 bases and 3 bases, in that order; junction bases with no gene match: 6. The CDR3 nucleotides read TGTGCCAGCAGGTCCCTAGCGGGGATCTACAATGAGCAGTTCTTC. Its protein product is CASRSLAGIYNEQFF.

About this clone itself: At the DNA level, this CDR3 is encoded by other sequences in the same sample as well. V gene TRBV27 combines with J gene TRBJ1-1, with 8 bases aligning to TRBD1. Unmatched junction bases numbered 5, after V lost 5 bases and J lost 0 bases. CDR3 length: 15 residues. CDR1 is MNHEY and CDR2 is SMNVEV in the germline V gene (reference sequence). The CDR3 nucleotides read TGTGCCAGCAGTCCCCGACAGGGGATGAACACTGAAGCTTTCTTT. Protein: CASSPRQGMNTEAFF.

This chain joins TRBV2 and TRBJ2-7; 10 bases align to TRBD1. With 7 bases clipped from V and 2 bases from J, the junction kept 2 bases outside the gene matches. This CDR3 is built from 13 residues. CDR1 is SNHLY and CDR2 is FYNNEI in the germline V gene. The CDR3 DNA reads TGTGCCAGCACGGGGACAGGGGCCTACGAGCAGTACTTC. This gives the protein CASTGTGAYEQYF.

The V gene is TRBV9, the J gene TRBJ2-3; 9 bases align to TRBD2. Germline-derived CDR1 and CDR2 are SGDLS and YYNGEE. This CDR3 contains 19 residues. V shed 4 bases and J 2 bases; nucleotides not matched to a gene: 17. The CDR3 DNA reads as TGTGCCAGCAGCCCACTGGGAGTTAGCGGCGGGGGGGACACAGATACGCAGTATTTT. It specifies CASSPLGVSGGGDTDTQYF.

Note on this clone: The likely explanation is a read error, given a far larger clone one base away. This chain links TRBV27 with TRBJ2-7; 8 nucleotides match TRBD1. The germline V gene has CDR1 MNHEY and CDR2 SMNVEV (reference sequence). The CDR3 extends over 14 amino acids. The CDR3 region has the DNA TGTTCCAGCAGTCCTTCGACAGGGGTTTCCGAGCAGTACTTC. Its protein product is CSSSPSTGVSEQYF.